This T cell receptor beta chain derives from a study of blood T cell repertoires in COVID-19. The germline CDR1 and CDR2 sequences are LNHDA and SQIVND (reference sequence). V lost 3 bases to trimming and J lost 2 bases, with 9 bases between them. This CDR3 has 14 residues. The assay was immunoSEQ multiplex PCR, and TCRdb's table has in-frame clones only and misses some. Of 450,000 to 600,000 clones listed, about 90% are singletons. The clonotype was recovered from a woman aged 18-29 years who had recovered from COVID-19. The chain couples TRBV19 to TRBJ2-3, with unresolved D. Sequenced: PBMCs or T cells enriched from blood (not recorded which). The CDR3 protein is CASSMGRITDTQYF. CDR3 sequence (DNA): TGTGCCAGTAGTATGGGCCGGATCACAGATACGCAGTATTTT.